This is a list of T cell receptor beta chains from one sample in a study of identifying expanded T cells in peripheral blood. Profiled with immunoSEQ multiplex PCR; TCRdb holds only in-frame clones, not every one. This table holds around 56,000 clones, around four fifths found once. Material for sequencing was blood. The receptors derive from a person aged 18 to 69 in good health. Both conserved end residues are part of each CDR3. Each record gives: J gene, CDR3 length, clone size, V gene, D gene, CDR3 protein, CDR3 DNA. A D gene is named only where the DNA matches it firmly. Size is stated for part of the rows, as once, few or many counts, or as a class when the clone is expanded.

TRBJ2-5	13	.	TRBV11-2	.	CASSFQQRETQYF	TGTGCCAGCAGCTTCCAACAGCGTGAGACCCAGTACTTC
TRBJ1-6	17	.	TRBV11-2	.	CASSLVRGGQGSSPLHF	TGTGCCAGCAGCTTAGTTCGGGGCGGGCAGGGTAGTTCACCCCTCCACTTT
TRBJ2-2	12	.	TRBV12-5	.	CASGPHTGELFF	TGTGCTAGTGGTCCGCACACCGGGGAGCTGTTTTTT
TRBJ1-3	15	.	TRBV15	.	CATSGERSSGNTIYF	TGTGCCACCAGCGGAGAACGGAGCTCTGGAAACACCATATATTTT
TRBJ2-7	12	.	TRBV7-8	.	CASSFAGGEQYF	TGTGCCAGCAGTTTCGCCGGGGGCGAGCAGTACTTC
TRBJ2-2	13	few	TRBV4-1	.	CASSQERTGELFF	TGCGCCAGCAGCCAGGAGAGGACCGGGGAGCTGTTTTTT
TRBJ2-5	14	once	TRBV7-6	.	CASSLLGLGETQYF	TGTGCCAGCAGCTTATTAGGGCTAGGGGAGACCCAGTACTTC
TRBJ2-5	17	.	TRBV5-1	.	CASSSGRVGRVQETQYF	TGCGCCAGCAGCTCCGGCCGGGTGGGGCGGGTCCAAGAGACCCAGTACTTC
TRBJ1-2	15	.	TRBV30	.	CAWSVSRDVIYGYTF	TGTGCCTGGAGTGTATCCCGGGACGTCATCTATGGCTACACCTTC
TRBJ1-2	15	.	TRBV6-6	TRBD1	CASSYYRDRGDGYTF	TGTGCCAGCAGTTACTACCGGGACAGGGGAGATGGCTACACCTTC
TRBJ1-2	12	.	TRBV5-1	TRBD1	CASSGTDYGYTF	TGCGCCAGCAGCGGGACAGACTATGGCTACACCTTC
TRBJ1-5	15	.	TRBV7-2	TRBD1	CASSLEAGGSQPQHF	TGTGCCAGCAGCTTAGAGGCAGGGGGAAGTCAGCCCCAGCATTTT
TRBJ1-5	15	.	TRBV6-1	.	CASRERRGNNQPQHF	TGTGCCAGCAGGGAGAGAAGGGGTAACAATCAGCCCCAGCATTTT
TRBJ1-6	15	.	TRBV5-1	.	CASSLGGTENSPLHF	TGCGCCAGCAGCTTGGGAGGGACGGAGAATTCACCCCTCCACTTT
TRBJ1-4	16	.	TRBV5-1	.	CASSLGGGLANEKLFF	TGCGCCAGCAGCTTGGGGGGTGGCCTGGCAAATGAAAAACTGTTTTTT
TRBJ1-5	13	.	TRBV18	.	CASSQGVNQPQHF	TGTGCCAGCTCACAGGGAGTTAATCAGCCCCAGCATTTT
TRBJ2-2	16	few	TRBV7-2	.	CASSLGGSRNTGELFF	TGTGCCAGCAGCTTAGGCGGTAGTAGAAACACCGGGGAGCTGTTTTTT
TRBJ1-1	14	.	TRBV6-1	TRBD1	CASSGQAVNTEAFF	TGTGCCAGCAGCGGACAGGCTGTGAACACTGAAGCTTTCTTT
TRBJ2-2	13	once	TRBV30	.	CAWRGTWGGELFF	TGTGCCTGGAGAGGTACCTGGGGAGGGGAGCTGTTTTTT
TRBJ1-4	16	.	TRBV11-2	.	CASSPEREGQMKKLFF	TGTGCCAGCAGCCCCGAACGGGAGGGGCAAATGAAAAAACTGTTTTTT
TRBJ2-3	18	.	TRBV5-6	TRBD2	CASSFPWGSGGDTDTQYF	TGTGCCAGCAGCTTCCCGTGGGGAAGCGGGGGGGACACAGATACGCAGTATTTT
TRBJ1-6	14	.	TRBV5-1	TRBD1	CASSPTTGDSPLHF	TGCGCCAGCAGCCCGACGACAGGGGATTCACCCCTCCACTTT
TRBJ1-4	15	.	TRBV7-9	.	CASSSPWGNVEKLFF	TGTGCCAGCAGCTCCCCATGGGGGAATGTTGAAAAACTGTTTTTT
TRBJ2-5	14	.	TRBV25-1	TRBD2	CASSYTGGKETQYF	TGTGCCAGCAGTTACACGGGAGGGAAAGAGACCCAGTACTTC
TRBJ2-5	14	.	TRBV30	TRBD1	CACHPGQGAETQYF	TGTGCCTGCCATCCGGGACAGGGGGCAGAGACCCAGTACTTC
TRBJ2-5	16	.	TRBV7-9	.	CASRLGTVGAQETQYF	TGTGCCAGCAGACTGGGAACGGTGGGGGCTCAAGAGACCCAGTACTTC
TRBJ1-2	15	.	TRBV18	.	CASSHLQQVRYGYTF	TGTGCCAGCTCACATTTACAACAGGTCCGCTATGGCTACACCTTC
TRBJ1-2	13	once	TRBV11-2	.	CASSLNGGDGYTF	TGTGCCAGCAGCCTTAATGGGGGCGATGGCTACACCTTC
TRBJ1-1	12	.	TRBV12-2	.	CASRDRGTEAFF	TGTGCAAGTCGGGACAGGGGCACTGAAGCTTTCTTT
TRBJ1-2	13	once	TRBV4-1	.	CASSQDQGYGYTF	TGCGCCAGCAGCCAAGATCAGGGGTATGGCTACACCTTC
TRBJ2-1	13	few	TRBV11-3	.	CASSLRGAGEQFF	TGTGCCAGCAGCTTGAGAGGGGCCGGGGAGCAGTTCTTC
TRBJ2-1	14	.	TRBV6-1	.	CASVLSQGKNEQFF	TGTGCCAGTGTTTTATCACAGGGTAAGAATGAGCAGTTCTTC
TRBJ2-1	15	.	TRBV11-2	TRBD2	CASSSWTSGSGEQFF	TGTGCCAGCAGCTCATGGACTAGCGGGAGTGGAGAGCAGTTCTTC
TRBJ1-4	19	once	TRBV7-9	TRBD1	CASSLVRGRYNPSKEKLFF	TGTGCCAGCAGCTTAGTGAGGGGGCGGTACAATCCGAGTAAAGAAAAACTGTTTTTT